This record covers a single T cell receptor (beta chain). Antigen: not known. These data come from a study of ipilimumab plus nivolumab after autologous stem cell transplantation. Study overall: The DLBCL cohort had primary refractory and relapsed disease, with 18-month progression-free survival of about 86% and 29%. Study-wide points: Per the authors, repertoire, Treg and microbiota data justify further study.

Checkpoint therapy with ipilimumab 1 mg/kg began 14 to 28 days after transplant. Patients received nivolumab 3 mg/kg at weeks 1, 4, 7, 10, then fortnightly to week 26. The CDR3 is 13 amino acids. The junction had 4 bases not matched to a gene; V was cut back by 9 bases and J by 2 bases. The germline gives CDR1 WNHNN, CDR2 SYGVQD (reference sequence). Generated by immunoSEQ multiplex PCR, the TCRdb table keeps only in-frame clones and is missing some. The sample records 15,000 to 20,000 clones, 65% to 85% being singletons. This specimen consisted of PBMCs, obtained in a trial of ipilimumab plus nivolumab as post-transplant consolidation. The chain links TRBV10-1 to TRBJ1-1; TRBD1 matches 9 bases. The clonotype originates from a male donor with diffuse large B-cell lymphoma. The CDR3, as DNA: TGCGCCAGAGGGGACAGGGCAAACACTGAAGCTTTCTTT. Encoded protein: CARGDRANTEAFF.